These T cell receptor beta chains were read from a single sample in a study of neurological immune-mediated disorders. TCRdb re-analysed the 5' RACE reads in MiXCR, keeping a single row per CDR3 protein. This table has 30,000 to 45,000 distinct CDR3 sequences, roughly 10% appearing once. Sequenced material: CD4+ T cells from blood. All receptors derive from a young woman with HTLV-1-associated myelopathy (HAM/TSP). CDR3s include the opening cysteine and the closing phenylalanine or tryptophan. The D gene is left open where the match is weak. Where a row states a size, it is once, few, many or the class of an expanded clone; other rows omit it.

NA | TRBJ1-2 | TRBV10-3 | NA | CAISDEVRGYSF | TGTGCCATCAGTGACGAGGTCAGAGGCTACAGCTTC
many | TRBJ1-3 | TRBV15 | TRBD1 | CATSRDYRGDSGNTIYF | TGTGCCACCAGCAGAGATTACAGGGGAGACTCTGGAAACACCATATATTTT
medium-sized | TRBJ2-3 | TRBV20-1 | NA | CSARITGISDTQYF | TGCAGTGCTAGAATTACGGGGATATCAGATACGCAGTATTTT
many | TRBJ1-3 | TRBV7-9 | NA | CASSFWVGSGNTIYF | TGTGCCAGCAGCTTTTGGGTAGGGTCCGGAAACACCATATATTTT
many | TRBJ1-1 | TRBV9 | NA | CASSVGADEAFF | TGTGCCAGCAGCGTAGGAGCAGATGAAGCTTTCTTT
many | TRBJ1-4 | TRBV2 | TRBD1 | CASSAQGSGEKLFF | TGTGCCAGCAGTGCACAGGGGAGTGGTGAAAAACTGTTTTTT
many | TRBJ2-1 | TRBV20-1 | TRBD2 | CSARGLGGGAPYNEQFF | TGCAGTGCTAGAGGTTTGGGCGGGGGGGCTCCCTACAATGAGCAGTTCTTC
many | TRBJ2-2 | TRBV3-1 | NA | CASSQDLGVNTGELFF | TGTGCCAGCAGCCAAGATCTCGGGGTGAACACCGGGGAGCTGTTTTTT
many | TRBJ2-5 | TRBV7-2 | TRBD2 | CASSLLRGGAETQYF | TGTGCCAGCAGCTTATTGCGCGGGGGGGCAGAGACCCAGTACTTC
many | TRBJ1-1 | TRBV12-3/TRBV12-4 | NA | CASSFRRNTEAFF | TGTGCCAGCAGTTTCCGGCGGAACACTGAAGCTTTCTTT
many | TRBJ2-5 | TRBV7-9 | NA | CASRQQETQYF | TGTGCCAGCAGACAACAAGAGACCCAGTACTTC
medium-sized | TRBJ1-1 | TRBV12-3/TRBV12-4 | NA | CASNHLQGMNTEAFF | TGTGCCAGCAATCATCTACAGGGCATGAACACTGAAGCTTTCTTT
many | TRBJ1-3 | TRBV6-5 | TRBD1 | CASSYRGSGTAISGNTIYF | TGTGCCAGCAGTTATAGGGGCTCCGGGACAGCCATATCTGGAAACACCATATATTTT
many | TRBJ2-2 | TRBV27 | TRBD1 | CASRRTGTGELFF | TGTGCCAGCAGAAGGACAGGCACCGGGGAGCTGTTTTTT
NA | TRBJ2-6 | TRBV14 | NA | CASSQVGSGANFLTF | TGTGCCAGTAGCCAAGTAGGCTCTGGGGCCAACTTCCTGACTTTC
many | TRBJ2-7 | TRBV6-5 | NA | CASSYSFWQGSEQYF | TGTGCCAGCAGTTACTCATTTTGGCAGGGGAGCGAGCAGTACTTC
many | TRBJ1-5 | TRBV28 | NA | CASAGGGLQPQHF | TGTGCCAGCGCAGGTGGGGGTCTGCAGCCCCAGCATTTT
many | TRBJ2-1 | TRBV7-9 | NA | CASSRGTEQFF | TGTGCCAGCAGCCGTGGGACAGAGCAGTTCTTC
many | TRBJ2-1 | TRBV20-1 | TRBD2 | CSATGGGGNEQFF | TGCAGTGCTACGGGCGGGGGGGGCAATGAGCAGTTCTTC
many | TRBJ1-6 | TRBV25-1 | NA | CASSPTGSPLHF | TGTGCCAGCAGCCCAACAGGGTCACCCCTCCACTTT
many | TRBJ1-5 | TRBV20-1 | NA | CSALSLWGPQHF | TGCAGTGCTCTCTCCTTGTGGGGCCCCCAGCATTTT
many | TRBJ2-2 | TRBV5-1 | TRBD1 | CASSADRGRKTGELFF | TGCGCCAGCAGCGCAGACAGGGGGCGCAAGACCGGGGAGCTGTTTTTT
many | TRBJ1-1 | TRBV29-1 | TRBD1 | CSVEPKKQGKNTEAFF | TGCAGCGTTGAACCCAAAAAACAGGGGAAGAACACTGAAGCTTTCTTT
many | TRBJ2-4 | TRBV7-9 | NA | CASSLVSGAKNIQYF | TGTGCCAGCAGCTTAGTGTCTGGGGCCAAAAACATTCAGTACTTC
many | TRBJ2-1 | TRBV5-1 | TRBD2 | CASLLAGGAYNEQFF | TGCGCCAGCCTACTGGCCGGGGGGGCATACAATGAGCAGTTCTTC
many | TRBJ1-1 | TRBV15 | TRBD1 | CATSRGTGGSTEAFF | TGTGCCACCAGCAGAGGGACAGGGGGCTCCACTGAAGCTTTCTTT
many | TRBJ2-7 | TRBV12-3/TRBV12-4 | NA | CASSPQVGYEQYF | TGTGCCAGCAGCCCCCAAGTCGGCTACGAGCAGTACTTC
many | TRBJ2-2 | TRBV12-3/TRBV12-4 | NA | CASGWAGRTGELFF | TGTGCCAGCGGTTGGGCCGGCCGAACCGGGGAGCTGTTTTTT
few | TRBJ1-5 | TRBV25-1 | NA | CASGGGNKTQHF | TGTGCCAGCGGCGGGGGCAATAAGACCCAGCATTTT
many | TRBJ1-4 | TRBV2 | NA | CASTSQGKLFF | TGTGCCAGCACCTCCCAGGGAAAACTGTTTTTT
many | TRBJ2-4 | TRBV20-1 | TRBD2 | CSARRSTSGAGLHF | TGCAGTGCGCGAAGGTCCACTAGCGGGGCCGGTCTCCACTTC
many | TRBJ2-5 | TRBV5-1 | TRBD1 | CASSPRDSIQETQYF | TGCGCCAGCAGCCCCCGGGACAGTATCCAAGAGACCCAGTACTTC
once | TRBJ2-1 | TRBV12-3/TRBV12-4 | TRBD2 | CASSLSVAGGYNEQFF | TGTGCCAGCAGTTTATCGGTAGCGGGGGGGTACAATGAACAGTTCTTC